This TCR beta chain was sequenced in a study of cytomegalovirus exposure and HLA in healthy donors. Likely unrecorded immune exposures existed in these nominally healthy donors. Primers for the PCR totalled 60 Vbeta and 13 Jbeta. Sequenced by immunoSEQ multiplex PCR; TCRdb stores in-frame clones only, minus some. This table has about 140,000 clones, 82% appearing once. The sample holds many counts of this clone. The J segment lost 5 bases and the V segment lost 6 bases, leaving 9 bases of the junction unmatched. CDR3 length: 15 amino acids. The V gene's germline CDR1 is MNHEY and CDR2 SVGAGI. Sequenced input: PBMCs. V gene TRBV6-5 combines with J gene TRBJ1-1, with 10 bases lining up with TRBD1. This receptor was identified in a man aged 25-45 years in good health and CMV-seropositive. CDR3 protein: CASSKDRGRRTEAFF. The CDR3 DNA is TGTGCCAGCAGCAAAGACAGGGGGCGAAGGACTGAAGCTTTCTTT.